This T cell receptor (beta chain) was retrieved from a study of T-cell memory formation after mild COVID-19. Study in general: TCR clusters showed largely donor specificity.

CDR3 size: 11 residues. CDR1 is SQVTM, CDR2 ANQGSEA, per germline. V was cut by 6 bases and J by 5 bases, with 7 bases left in between. TCRdb independently ran MiXCR on the 5' RACE reads; one entry per CDR3 protein. The sample gives some 29,000 distinct CDR3 sequences, around 16% of which show up once; approximately 1.4% is in the top ten. This clonotype was counted ten times or more. Antigen: not known. Findings and limits, study-wide: The study found contracting CD4+ clones mainly in CM and EM and contracting CD8+ clones in EMRA. Cross-reactive memory seemingly joined, as some responding clones were found in pre-infection memory. Later expanders leaned toward CD4+, whereas clones contracting from day 15 to 85 were balanced CD4/CD8.

The chain carries TRBV29-1 and TRBJ2-2; D gene uncertain. This TCR came from an adult who had mild COVID-19 (a few samples of this study predate the infection). Cell type and time point are not known. The sequencing sample was made of PBMCs or a T cell subset sorted from them (not recorded which). CDR3 residues: CSVAVTGELFF. The DNA of the CDR3 is TGCAGCGTCGCGGTGACCGGGGAGCTGTTTTTT.